This paragraph covers one T cell receptor (beta chain) sequence. Its antigen is currently not known. Per-base quality was not reported, and no clone a single base away is much larger than it. TCR beta repertoires were profiled from peripheral blood of 10 to 15 young patients with multiple sclerosis to demonstrate the VDJtools post-analysis software. Multiple sclerosis patients were children and adolescents aged about 6 to 16 years. This record comes from a study of post-analysis software for immune sequencing data (dated by TCRdb to the mid-2010s). Regarding the complete study: Disease courses on record covered relapsing-remitting, secondary progressive and progressive-relapsing multiple sclerosis, though some patients had no subtype annotation. The patient repertoires were compared against fewer than twelve previously published healthy control repertoires obtained from donors aged about 6 to 26 years. A subset of samples was prepared in parallel using single-end sample barcoding, then pooled and co-amplified after Illumina adapter ligation. What the authors observed across the whole study: The multiple sclerosis patient group was slightly younger than the control group. Multiple sclerosis patients had significantly lower normalized Chao1 diversity than controls, a result that suggests substantial peripheral T-cell clonal expansion. Direct clustering with F measure revealed strong co-clustering of samples prepared in the same batch, which led to a batch-effect correction.

The protocol used for the library was PCR. Instrument used: Illumina HiSeq 2500. Unique molecular identifiers were incorporated into TCR beta cDNA libraries to reduce PCR and sequencing biases. Roughly 0.5 million cDNA molecules were obtained per 1 to 10 million input T cells, so each molecule approximated one T cell. The patient libraries were prepared and sequenced with the same protocol used for the earlier healthy control dataset. Samples belonging to the same batch were prepared together, multiplexed and sequenced on a shared HiSeq lane. As for the authors' bioinformatics: MIGEC handled the raw barcoded reads, throwing out single-read molecular identifier groups before consensus assembly and CDR3 extraction. VDJtools was used for post-analysis of the clonotype tables, with diversity normalized by down-sampling every dataset to the smallest sample size. Repertoire overlap clustering matched CDR3 amino acid but not nucleotide sequences to correct batch-related cross-sample contamination. TCRdb redid the processing of the public reads, applying fastp at Q25 and MiXCR, and retained in-frame beta chains. Rows are combined by CDR3 protein, so each entry shows the most common genes and DNA. What appears here as the V and J calls and clone size reflects TCRdb's work, not the paper's. The sample profile shows fewer than 550,000 distinct CDR3 sequences; 30% to 40% of them were found once. Approximately 5.4% of the sample belongs to the ten largest clones.

The receptor's source is a girl between 2 and 17 years old with multiple sclerosis. Sequences were obtained from blood.

The bases read TGTGCCATCAGTGTAGATAGATCAGGGCCGGGTGAGACCCAGTACTTC. Translated, it reads CAISVDRSGPGETQYF. The chain was built from TRBV10-3 and TRBJ2-7, and perhaps TRBD1 as D gene, on 5 matching bases. The J call may be faulty, since TRBJ2-5 better matches the DNA end. Based on the germline V gene, the CDR1 and CDR2 sequences are ENHRY and SYGVKD. Measured from the cysteine to the phenylalanine, the CDR3 is 16 residues long. This entry keeps only the CDR3 DNA: 48 bases, framed from base 1.